This T cell receptor (beta chain) was identified in a study of Ad26.COV2.S vaccination and SARS-CoV-2 variants. Turning to the study itself: Doses of Ad26.COV2.S were injected into muscle once or twice, 56 days apart.

Produced via immunoSEQ multiplex PCR; TCRdb's table is partial and in-frame only. The repertoire holds hundreds of thousands of clones, with 75% to 90% as singletons. Treatment in this sample: some 20 received Ad26.COV2.S at low or high dose, single or two shots; about five received placebo; per-sample allocation not given. Sampling happened 63 days after the first vaccine or placebo injection. An 18-55-year-old adult in Boston served as donor. Germline lookup yields CDR1 KGHDR and CDR2 SFDVKD. V shed 4 bases and J 3 bases; nucleotides not matched to a gene: 12. The CDR3 spans 20 residues. Whole-study findings and limits: TCR breadth and depth estimates may have understated total T cell responses. Vaccinees and placebo recipients showed similar non-spike TCR breadth.

In this sample, this clone turned up once. The antigen is unknown. Here the sequenced sample was peripheral blood, taken in a trial of Ad26.COV2.S vaccine versus placebo. This sequence originates from a person aged 18 to 65 who received the Ad26.COV2.S COVID-19 vaccine or a placebo. This chain connects TRBV24-1 to TRBJ2-1; 15 bases are shared with TRBD2. CDR3 sequence: CATSDSGTSGGPFRYNEQFF. The DNA for the CDR3 is TGTGCCACCAGTGACAGCGGGACTAGCGGGGGGCCTTTCCGCTACAATGAGCAGTTCTTC.